This paragraph reports one T cell receptor (beta chain). Its antigen is still unknown. PCR was performed using 60 Vbeta and 13 Jbeta primers. Libraries were prepared by immunoSEQ multiplex PCR; TCRdb keeps only in-frame clonotypes and omits some of them. The sample includes about 180,000 clones, approximately 80% of them seen just once. These data are taken from a study of cytomegalovirus exposure and HLA in healthy donors. Study findings and constraints: In vitro experiments confirmed that a few CMV-associated chains were specific for CMV antigens.

Germline V gene data show CDR1 as MNHNY and CDR2 as SVGAGI (reference sequence). This CDR3 spans 16 amino acids. V lost 2 bases and J 4 bases, leaving 17 bases between the germline ends. The TCR originated in a male donor in good health and CMV-seronegative. The sequencing input was PBMCs. V is TRBV6-6 and J is TRBJ2-5; a possible D gene is TRBD2 (5 bases). DNA of the CDR3: TGTGCCAGCAGTTACCTCCCTAGCCCAAGGGCAGAGACCCAGTACTTC. It encodes CASSYLPSPRAETQYF.